This T cell receptor beta chain was captured in a study of T cell responses to AZD1222 COVID-19 vaccine (dated by TCRdb to 2020 to 2022). About the full investigation: AZD1222 recipients given second doses at about 4 weeks or at about 12 weeks were pooled, since spike-specific TCR depth and breadth were not found to differ between the two schedules. TCR sequencing was performed for about 250 trial participants, of whom around 210 were given two doses of AZD1222 and around 25 were given two doses of MenACWY control vaccine. Trial participants were enrolled by age into 18-55, 56-69 and 70-plus year subgroups, with about 150, 28 and 57 TCR-sequenced participants respectively. Paper-wide results and their limitations: Only a handful of AZD1222 recipients were SARS-CoV-2 seropositive at baseline, limiting conclusions about previously exposed vaccinees. Vaccine-associated CD4 TCRs spanned the whole spike protein, with dominant responses in regions 160-218 and 743-854. A significant rise in spike-specific TCR breadth and depth was observed after two AZD1222 doses relative to day 0 and relative to MenACWY recipients. Because no day 14 peak-response samples were available, the repertoires could be characterized only after the peak T cell response. Participants were mostly white British, with more females than males. The authors suggested clonal diversity may have been underestimated. Nearly half of unique spike-specific TCRs reportedly recognized epitopes outside regions mutated in the B.1.351 and B.1.1.7 variants. The 56-69-year group was small, and its depth increase did not reach significance, likely because of low power.

A note on this clone: Its antigen is unknown. No per-base quality is available; no much larger clone lies one base away.

The CDR3 regions of human TCRbeta chains were analyzed by immunosequencing. As for the authors' bioinformatics: Repertoire TCRs were matched against a reference library of SARS-CoV-2-specific TCRs generated with the MIRA antigen-specificity platform. Breadth was defined as the fraction of unique TCRs that were SARS-CoV-2-associated, and depth was defined as the fraction of total T cells that were SARS-CoV-2-associated. Using the MIRA data, each spike-specific TCR was mapped to the spike region that the TCR reacts to and placed in a CD4 or CD8 class. Log10-transformed breadth and depth values were compared by one-way ANOVA with Sidak's multiple comparisons tests. TCRdb carries this immuneACCESS record with in-frame sequences only. Its versions omit some clonotypes, under half of them owing to an unresolved V gene in the studies checked, with the rest unexplained. That table supplies the V and J calls and clone size; D and trimming were determined from the DNA. Counted in this sample were 130,000 or so clones; 85% to 95% of them appeared once. About 1.5% of the sample is in the top ten clones.

Reading the label with the study, this specimen's time point is: baseline before first vaccination. Vaccinee samples came from UK trials COV001 and COV002, including a single-blind randomized controlled phase 2/3 trial of AZD1222 (ChAdOx1 nCoV-19) in healthy adults. For TCRbeta chain sequencing, PBMC samples were collected from trial participants at day 0 and at day 28 after the second dose. Based on the germline V gene, the CDR1 and CDR2 sequences are SGHTA and FQGTGA. A distance of 10 bases separates the germline ends of V and J, which lose 5 bases and 2 bases respectively. The CDR3 runs 14 amino acids, cysteine and phenylalanine included. Only the CDR3 part of the read is kept: 42 bases, read in frame from the first base.

This receptor chain uses TRBV7-3 and TRBJ1-5; perhaps TRBD1 is the D gene, with 5 bases matching. Sequencing was performed on peripheral blood, taken on day 0 of AZD1222 vaccination. This clonotype originated in an adult in good health. The nucleotide sequence is given as TGTGCCAGCAGCCCCGGGGGAGGCAATCAGCCCCAGCATTTT. Its translation is CASSPGGGNQPQHF.